This TCR beta chain originates from a study of shared clonotypes between healthy human individuals. Assay: immunoSEQ multiplex PCR; the TCRdb copy retains only in-frame clones and omits some. The sample has fewer than 850,000 clones, about 96% seen once; the top ten hold less than 0.25%. Germline CDR1 and CDR2: MNHEY and SVGAGI. The V end was cut by 2 bases, the J end by 2 bases, with 6 bases between. There are 13 residues in the CDR3. Only CD45RO-negative cells positively selected for CCR7 counted as naive CD8 cells, so terminally differentiated effector memory CD45RA+ cells were excluded. The sample comprised naive CD8+ T cells sorted from blood. The clonotype was recovered from a man aged 30 to 45 in good health. The rearrangement joins TRBV6-5 to TRBJ1-1; the D is unclear. The DNA of the CDR3 is TGTGCCAGCAGTTACAACAGCAACACTGAAGCTTTCTTT. Protein product: CASSYNSNTEAFF.